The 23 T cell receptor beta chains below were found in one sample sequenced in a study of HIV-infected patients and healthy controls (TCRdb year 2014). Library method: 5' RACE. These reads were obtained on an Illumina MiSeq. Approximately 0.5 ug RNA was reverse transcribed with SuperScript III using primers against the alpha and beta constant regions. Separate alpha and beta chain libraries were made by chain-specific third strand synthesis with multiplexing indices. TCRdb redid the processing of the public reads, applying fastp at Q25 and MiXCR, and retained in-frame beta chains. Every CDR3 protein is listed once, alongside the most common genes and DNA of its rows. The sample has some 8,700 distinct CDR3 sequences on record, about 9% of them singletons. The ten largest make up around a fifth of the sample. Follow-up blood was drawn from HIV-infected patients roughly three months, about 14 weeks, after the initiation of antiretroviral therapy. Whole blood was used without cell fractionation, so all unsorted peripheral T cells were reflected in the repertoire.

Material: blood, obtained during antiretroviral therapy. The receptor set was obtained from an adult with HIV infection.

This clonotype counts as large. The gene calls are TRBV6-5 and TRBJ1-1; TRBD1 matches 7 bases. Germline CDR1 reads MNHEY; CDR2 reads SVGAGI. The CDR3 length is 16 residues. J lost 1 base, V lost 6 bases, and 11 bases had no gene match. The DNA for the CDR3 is TGTGCCAGCAGAGCCCCAGGGGGGGGGCAGAACACTGAAGCTTTCTTT. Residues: CASRAPGGGQNTEAFF.

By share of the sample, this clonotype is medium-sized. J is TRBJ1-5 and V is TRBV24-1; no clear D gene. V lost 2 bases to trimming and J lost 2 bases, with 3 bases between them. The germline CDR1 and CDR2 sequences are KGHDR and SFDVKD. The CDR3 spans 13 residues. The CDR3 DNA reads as TGTGCCACCAGTGATTCGGGCAATCAGCCCCAGCATTTT. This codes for CATSDSGNQPQHF.

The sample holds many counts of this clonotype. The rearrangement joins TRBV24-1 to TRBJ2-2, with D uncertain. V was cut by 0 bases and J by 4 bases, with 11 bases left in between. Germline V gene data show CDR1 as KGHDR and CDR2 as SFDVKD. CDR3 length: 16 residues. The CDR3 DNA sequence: TGTGCCACCAGTGATTTGCATTTAGATGCCACCGGGGAGCTGTTTTTT. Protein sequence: CATSDLHLDATGELFF.

CDR3 amino acids: CASSGNPKETQYF. CDR3 nucleotide sequence: TGTGCCAGCAGTGGTAACCCTAAAGAGACCCAGTACTTC. This chain links TRBV6-1 with TRBJ2-5; D gene uncertain. Germline V gene lookup returns CDR1 MNHNS and CDR2 SASEGT. The CDR3 is 13 amino acids. V lost 4 bases, J lost 3 bases, and 9 bases lay in between.

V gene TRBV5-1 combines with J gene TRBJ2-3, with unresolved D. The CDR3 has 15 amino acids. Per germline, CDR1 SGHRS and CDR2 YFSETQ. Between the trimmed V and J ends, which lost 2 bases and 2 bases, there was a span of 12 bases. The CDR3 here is CASSLTRPNTDTQYF. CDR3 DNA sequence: TGCGCCAGCAGCTTAACACGGCCTAACACAGATACGCAGTATTTT.

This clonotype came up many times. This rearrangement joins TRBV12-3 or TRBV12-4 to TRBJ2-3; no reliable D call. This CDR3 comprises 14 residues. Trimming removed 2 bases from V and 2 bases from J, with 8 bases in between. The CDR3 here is CASSLLTATDTQYF. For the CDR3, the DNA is TGTGCCAGCAGTTTACTAACAGCCACAGATACGCAGTATTTT.

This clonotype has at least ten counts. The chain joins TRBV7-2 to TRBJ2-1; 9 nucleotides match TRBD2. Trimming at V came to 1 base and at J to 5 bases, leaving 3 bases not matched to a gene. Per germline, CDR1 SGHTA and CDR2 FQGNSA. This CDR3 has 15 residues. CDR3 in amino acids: CASSLVLAGDNEQFF. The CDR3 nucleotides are TGTGCCAGCAGCTTAGTCTTAGCGGGAGACAATGAGCAGTTCTTC.

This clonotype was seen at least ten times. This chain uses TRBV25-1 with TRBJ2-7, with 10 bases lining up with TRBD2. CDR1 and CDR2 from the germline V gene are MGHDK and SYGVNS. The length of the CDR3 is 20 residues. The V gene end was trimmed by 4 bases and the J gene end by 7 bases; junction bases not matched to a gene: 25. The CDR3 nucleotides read TGTGCCAGCAGTGCGACTATAGTTGTTCGTGAGACTAGCGGGCTTCTGGAGCAGTACGTC. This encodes CASSATIVVRETSGLLEQYV.

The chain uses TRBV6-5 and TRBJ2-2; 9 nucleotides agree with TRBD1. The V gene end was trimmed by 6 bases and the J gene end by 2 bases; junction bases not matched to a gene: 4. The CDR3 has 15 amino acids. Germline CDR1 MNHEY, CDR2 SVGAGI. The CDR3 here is CASRTGQGNTGELFF. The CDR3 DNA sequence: TGTGCCAGCAGGACGGGACAGGGCAACACCGGGGAGCTGTTTTTT.

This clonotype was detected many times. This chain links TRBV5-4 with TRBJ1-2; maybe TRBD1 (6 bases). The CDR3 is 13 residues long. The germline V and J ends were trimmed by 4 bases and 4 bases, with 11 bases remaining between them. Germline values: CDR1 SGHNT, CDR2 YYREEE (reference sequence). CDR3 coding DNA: TGTGCCAGCAGCCAGGACAGCCCCTATGGCTACACCTTC. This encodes CASSQDSPYGYTF.

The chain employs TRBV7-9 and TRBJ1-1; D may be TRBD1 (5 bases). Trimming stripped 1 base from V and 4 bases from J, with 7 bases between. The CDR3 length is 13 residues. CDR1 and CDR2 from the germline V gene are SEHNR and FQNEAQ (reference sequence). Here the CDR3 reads CASSLEGPTEAFF. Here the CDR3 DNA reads TGTGCCAGCAGCTTAGAGGGGCCCACTGAAGCTTTCTTT.

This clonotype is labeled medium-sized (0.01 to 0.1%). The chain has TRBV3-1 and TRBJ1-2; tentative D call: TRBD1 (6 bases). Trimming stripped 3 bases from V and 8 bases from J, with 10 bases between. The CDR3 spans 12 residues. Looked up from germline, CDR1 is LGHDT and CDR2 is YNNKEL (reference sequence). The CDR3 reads CASSHRGGGYTF. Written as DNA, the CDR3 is TGTGCCAGCAGCCACAGGGGAGGAGGCTACACCTTC.

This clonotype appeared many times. CDR3 DNA: TGTGCCATCAGTGAGTCGACTGGGTTGACGAACACTGAAGCTTTCTTT. This sequence encodes CAISESTGLTNTEAFF. The chain recombines TRBV10-3 with TRBJ1-1; D call uncertain. Between the trimmed V and J ends, which lost 0 bases and 1 base, there was a span of 12 bases. Germline CDR1 is ENHRY and CDR2 is SYGVKD. The CDR3 consists of 16 residues.

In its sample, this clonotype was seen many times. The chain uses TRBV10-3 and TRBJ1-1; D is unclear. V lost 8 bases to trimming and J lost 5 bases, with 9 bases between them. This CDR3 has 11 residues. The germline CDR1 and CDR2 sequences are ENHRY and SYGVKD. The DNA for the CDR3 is TGTGCCATCGCTTTTGAAACTGAAGCTTTCTTT. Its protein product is CAIAFETEAFF.

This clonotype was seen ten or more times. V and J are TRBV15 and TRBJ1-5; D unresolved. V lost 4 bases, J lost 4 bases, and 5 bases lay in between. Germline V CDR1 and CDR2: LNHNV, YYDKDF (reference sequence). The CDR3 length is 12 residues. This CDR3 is CATSMGNQPQHF. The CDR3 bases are TGTGCCACCAGCATGGGTAATCAGCCCCAGCATTTT.

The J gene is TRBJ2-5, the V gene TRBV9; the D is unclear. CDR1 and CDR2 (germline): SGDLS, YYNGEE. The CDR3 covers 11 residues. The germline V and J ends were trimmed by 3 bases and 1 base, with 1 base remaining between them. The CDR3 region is CASSAQETQYF. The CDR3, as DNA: TGTGCCAGCAGCGCCCAAGAGACCCAGTACTTC.

DNA of the CDR3: TGCAGTGCTACAGCGGGAGGTTTAGAGACCCAGTACTTC. Translated, it gives CSATAGGLETQYF. V is TRBV20-1 and J is TRBJ2-5; 9 nucleotides line up with TRBD2. Germline CDR1 is DFQATT and CDR2 is SNEGSKA (reference sequence). V dropped 4 bases and J dropped 4; count of bases not matched to a gene: 4. The CDR3 is 13 residues long.

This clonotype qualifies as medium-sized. The CDR3 bases are TGTGCCATCAGATCGACAGGCTACAATTCACCCCTCCACTTT. It specifies CAIRSTGYNSPLHF. The rearrangement links TRBV10-3 to TRBJ1-6, with TRBD1 as a possible D gene (6 bases). Germline assignment: CDR1 ENHRY and CDR2 SYGVKD. This CDR3 region has 14 residues. The V end was cut by 6 bases, the J end by 7 bases, with 13 bases between.

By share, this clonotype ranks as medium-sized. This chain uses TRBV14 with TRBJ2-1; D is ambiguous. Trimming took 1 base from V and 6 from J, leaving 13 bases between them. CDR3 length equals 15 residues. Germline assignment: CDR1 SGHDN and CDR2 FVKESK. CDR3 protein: CASSQVTLVGNEQFF. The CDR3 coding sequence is TGTGCCAGCAGCCAAGTTACTCTAGTCGGCAATGAGCAGTTCTTC. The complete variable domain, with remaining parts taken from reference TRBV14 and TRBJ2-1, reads EAGVTQFPSHSVIEKGQTVTLRCDPISGHDNLYWYRRVMGKEIKFLLHFVKESKQDESGMPNNRFLAERTGGTYSTLKVQPAELEDSGVYFCASSQVTLVGNEQFFGPGTRLTVL.

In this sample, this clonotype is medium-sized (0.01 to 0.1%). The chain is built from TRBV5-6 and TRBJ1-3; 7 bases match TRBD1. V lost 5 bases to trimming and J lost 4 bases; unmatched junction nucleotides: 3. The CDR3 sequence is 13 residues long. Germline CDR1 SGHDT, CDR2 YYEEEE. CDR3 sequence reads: CASRRGQGNTIYF. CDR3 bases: TGTGCCAGCAGAAGGGGACAGGGAAACACCATATATTTT.

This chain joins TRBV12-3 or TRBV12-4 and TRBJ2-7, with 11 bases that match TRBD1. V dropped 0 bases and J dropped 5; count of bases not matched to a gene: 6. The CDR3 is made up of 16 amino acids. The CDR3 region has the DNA TGTGCCAGCAGTTTAGCGCCGGGACAGGGGGACCACGAGCAGTACTTC. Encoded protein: CASSLAPGQGDHEQYF.

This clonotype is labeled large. CDR3 nucleotides: TGCAGTGCTAGAGTTGGTTCGGGGGGGGGCGAAGGCAATCAGCCCCAGCATTTT. Translation: CSARVGSGGGEGNQPQHF. The chain uses TRBV20-1 and TRBJ1-5; possible D gene TRBD1, 6 bases. V lost 1 base, J lost 2 bases, and 21 bases lay in between. This CDR3 spans 18 amino acids. From germline, CDR1 is DFQATT and CDR2 SNEGSKA (reference sequence).

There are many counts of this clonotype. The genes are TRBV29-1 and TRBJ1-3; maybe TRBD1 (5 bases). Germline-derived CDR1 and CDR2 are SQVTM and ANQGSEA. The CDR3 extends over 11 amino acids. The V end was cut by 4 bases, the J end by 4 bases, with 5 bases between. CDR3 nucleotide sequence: TGCAGCGTTGCAGGGGGAAACACCATATATTTT. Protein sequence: CSVAGGNTIYF.